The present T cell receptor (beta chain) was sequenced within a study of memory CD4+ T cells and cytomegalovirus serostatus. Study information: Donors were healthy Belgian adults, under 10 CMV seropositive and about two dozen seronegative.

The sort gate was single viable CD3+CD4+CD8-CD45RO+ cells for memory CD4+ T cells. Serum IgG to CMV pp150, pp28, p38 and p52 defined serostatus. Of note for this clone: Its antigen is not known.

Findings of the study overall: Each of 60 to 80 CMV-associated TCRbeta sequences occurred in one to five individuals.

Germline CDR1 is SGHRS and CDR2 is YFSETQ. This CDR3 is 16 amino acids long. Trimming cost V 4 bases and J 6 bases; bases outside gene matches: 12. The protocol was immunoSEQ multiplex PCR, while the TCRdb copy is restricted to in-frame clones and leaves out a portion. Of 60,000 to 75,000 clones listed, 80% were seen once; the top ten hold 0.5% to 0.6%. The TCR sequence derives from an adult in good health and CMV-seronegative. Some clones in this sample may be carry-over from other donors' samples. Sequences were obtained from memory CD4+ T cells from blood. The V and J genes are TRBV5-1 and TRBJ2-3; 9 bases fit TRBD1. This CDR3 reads CASSKRDRAMSDTQYF. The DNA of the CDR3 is TGCGCCAGCAGCAAACGGGACAGGGCGATGTCGGATACGCAGTATTTT.